This T cell receptor beta chain comes out of a study of T cells in localized non-small cell lung cancer (dated by TCRdb to about 2020). As for the study more broadly: T cell repertoires of approximately 250 early-stage NSCLC patients were analyzed, with tumors being compared against uninvolved tumor-adjacent lungs. The cohort was made up of about 240 treatment-naive NSCLC patients whose localized lung tumors had been resected. A mean age of roughly 66 years was recorded for the NSCLC patients, of whom some 130 were male and more than 95 were female. Overall study outcomes, separate from this receptor: A median of roughly 60 of the top 100 tumor clones were detected in paired uninvolved adjacent lung, and 28 of these tumor clones were also found among the top 100 clones of the paired uninvolved adjacent lung. Multi-region tumor sequencing was not performed, so intratumor heterogeneity could not be excluded. Since the design was exploratory, TCR variables were selected using unadjusted p-values with no false-discovery rate correction. Higher blood T cell density associated with longer overall survival, while higher adjacent-lung clonality associated with shorter survival. The highest T cell clonality was observed in uninvolved tumor-adjacent lung, where clonality exceeded that of tumor, suggesting that antigenic responses were more focused in uninvolved tumor-adjacent lung.

A note on this clone: Its antigen is currently not known. No clone much larger than this one lies a single base away; base qualities are absent.

At diagnosis, peripheral blood, uninvolved tumor-adjacent lung and tumor were collected and stored as a combination of fresh-frozen and FFPE material. For TCR repertoire profiling, the blood samples were analyzed as peripheral blood mononuclear cells. The germline V end is reduced by 8 bases and the J end by 2 bases; junction bases left unmatched: 6. The CDR3 runs 17 residues from the cysteine to the phenylalanine. CDR3 DNA only is kept here, 51 bases in frame from base 1. According to the germline V gene, CDR1 reads SNHLY and CDR2 reads FYNNEI. TCR beta CDR3 regions were sequenced from DNA using the immunoSEQ Assay. The original pipeline was this. To compute T cell density, TCR beta template counts were normalized to usable DNA, which was estimated by amplifying housekeeping genes. Using the preseqR package, richness was estimated by extrapolating to 120,000 templates for tissue samples and 400,000 templates for PBMC samples. Clonality was defined as one minus Pielou's evenness. To identify tissue-enriched TCRs, differential abundance testing was run on productive amino-acid clonotypes with a minimum total count of 5 and an alpha of 0.1. Repertoire overlap between compartments was quantified with the Jaccard Index and Morisita Overlap Index. GLIPH grouped TCR beta CDR3s together with public tetramer-defined viral CDR3s, and a viral motif had to include at least three viral sequences and also show V-gene enrichment. TCRdb's version of the immuneACCESS table is confined to in-frame rearrangements and falls short of the full clone set. An unresolved V gene accounts for under half of the shortfall where checked; the remainder is of unknown origin. V and J calls and clone size are copied from that table; D and trimming were computed from the DNA. The table for this sample lists tens of thousands of clones; 80% to 90% of them were counted only once. The ten biggest clones cover 15% of the sample.

The chain is encoded by TRBV2 joined to TRBJ2-6; 13 junctional bases match TRBD2. This TCR was sampled from a man between 40 and 70 years old with stage I squamous cell lung carcinoma. The source was peripheral blood, collected before any cancer treatment. The CDR3 sequence is CASARLAGGAGANVLTF. The bases are TGTGCCAGCGCCAGACTAGCGGGGGGAGCTGGGGCCAACGTCCTGACTTTC. The full variable domain, with segments outside the CDR3 supplied by the reference TRBV2 and TRBJ2-6 proteins, appears as EPEVTQTPSHQVTQMGQEVILRCVPISNHLYFYWYRQILGQKVEFLVSFYNNEISEKSEIFDDQFSVERPDGSNFTLKIRSTKLEDSAMYFCASARLAGGAGANVLTFGAGSRLTVL.